The 19 T cell receptor beta chains given below trace back to one sample, sequenced in a study of cytomegalovirus exposure and HLA in healthy donors. Clones were read by immunoSEQ multiplex PCR, and TCRdb kept only the in-frame ones, dropping some. The sample records over 100,000 clones, 85% to 90% being singletons. The sample consisted of PBMCs. These TCRs come from a woman aged 18-35 years in good health and CMV-seronegative.

The V and J genes are TRBV2 and TRBJ2-3; perhaps TRBD1 as D (6 bases). The CDR3 covers 15 residues. Trimming stripped 5 bases from V and 2 bases from J, with 14 bases between. Germline values: CDR1 SNHLY, CDR2 FYNNEI. The CDR3 here is CASSSPGDITDTQYF. The CDR3 bases are TGTGCCAGCAGTTCCCCCGGGGACATCACAGATACGCAGTATTTT.

The gene calls are TRBV7-3 and TRBJ2-7; no clear D gene. The CDR3 sequence is 13 residues long. The V gene lost 4 bases and the J gene lost 2 bases, with 9 bases spanning the gap. Germline V CDR1 and CDR2: SGHTA, FQGTGA. CDR3 protein: CASSSIITYEQYF. The CDR3 DNA reads as TGTGCCAGCAGCTCTATAATCACCTACGAGCAGTACTTC.

The chain uses TRBV5-4 and TRBJ1-2; D possibly corresponds to TRBD1 (6 bases). Germline values: CDR1 SGHNT, CDR2 YYREEE (reference sequence). CDR3 length: 13 amino acids. V was pared by 0 bases and J by 6 bases, with 9 bases between. CDR3 sequence (DNA): TGTGCCAGCAGCTTGGAAGGGGGACATGGCTACACCTTC. This gives the protein CASSLEGGHGYTF.

The gene calls are TRBV5-1 and TRBJ2-5; possibly TRBD2 for D (7 bases). There are 14 residues in the CDR3. Trimming left V 7 bases short and J 2 bases short, with 15 bases between. CDR1 is SGHRS and CDR2 is YFSETQ in the germline V gene. This CDR3 is CASVRGGGQETQYF. The CDR3 nucleotides read TGCGCCAGCGTCAGGGGCGGGGGTCAAGAGACCCAGTACTTC.

CDR3 DNA: TGTGCCAGCAGCCAACGACAGGCGGTCCAGCCCCAGCATTTT. Its translation: CASSQRQAVQPQHF. The chain uses TRBV5-8 and TRBJ1-5; possible D gene TRBD1, 6 bases. Trimming shortened V by 4 bases and J by 7 bases, and 15 bases separated the two germline ends. This CDR3 comprises 14 residues. Germline V CDR1 and CDR2: SGHTS, YDEGEE. The entire variable domain, with the rest obtained from reference TRBV5-8 and TRBJ1-5, is as follows: EAGVTQSPTHLIKTRGQQATLRCSPISGHTSVYWYQQALGLGLQFLLWYDEGEERNRGNFPPRFSGRQFPNYSSELNVNALELEDSALYLCASSQRQAVQPQHFGDGTRLSIL.

V gene TRBV5-6 combines with J gene TRBJ1-2; D is possibly TRBD1 (5 bases). CDR1 is SGHDT and CDR2 is YYEEEE in the germline V gene. The V end was cut by 0 bases, the J end by 4 bases, with 10 bases between. The CDR3 sequence is 14 residues long. The CDR3 reads CASSLGQGAYGYTF. For the CDR3, the DNA is TGTGCCAGCAGCTTGGGGCAGGGTGCCTATGGCTACACCTTC.

The chain couples TRBV18 to TRBJ2-1; 9 bases agree with TRBD2. The CDR3 length is 15 residues. V shed 0 bases, J shed 8 bases, and the junction held 5 bases outside the gene matches. The germline V gene encodes CDR1 KGHSH and CDR2 LQKENI. The CDR3 protein is CASSPPRRGGDEQFF. In DNA form, the CDR3 reads TGTGCCAGCTCACCACCGCGGCGGGGGGGCGATGAGCAGTTCTTC.

This clone occurred once. V and J are TRBV9 and TRBJ2-7; D may be TRBD1 (5 bases). Trimming pared 1 base from V and 5 bases from J, leaving 16 bases between. The V gene's germline CDR1 is SGDLS and CDR2 YYNGEE. There are 15 residues in the CDR3. In DNA form, the CDR3 reads TGTGCCAGCAGCGTATGGGGCAGGCCCACTGACGAGCAGTACTTC. Protein product: CASSVWGRPTDEQYF.

In its sample, this clone was seen once. V gene TRBV6-1 combines with J gene TRBJ2-7, with a weak D call TRBD1 (6 bases). The CDR3 runs to 12 residues. CDR1 and CDR2 from the germline V gene are MNHNS and SASEGT. V lost 6 bases, J lost 9 bases, and 15 bases lay in between. CDR3 sequence (DNA): TGTGCCAGCAGGCCATACAGGGACCGGCAGTACTTC. Translated, it gives CASRPYRDRQYF.

The rearrangement joins TRBV6-1 to TRBJ1-4; the D is unclear. CDR1 is MNHNS, CDR2 SASEGT, per germline. Between the trimmed V and J ends, which lost 4 bases and 7 bases, there was a span of 13 bases. The CDR3 runs 14 residues. The CDR3 DNA is TGTGCCAGCAGTGGGGCAGAAGCGGGTGAAAAACTGTTTTTT. Translation: CASSGAEAGEKLFF.

The gene calls are TRBV19 and TRBJ2-7; D is unclear. Germline V CDR1 and CDR2: LNHDA, SQIVND (reference sequence). V lost 4 bases and J 2 bases, leaving 12 bases between the germline ends. This CDR3 is 14 amino acids long. As DNA, the CDR3 is TGTGCCAGTAGTACTAGTGTGGGTCCCTACGAGCAGTACTTC. Amino acid sequence: CASSTSVGPYEQYF.

The V gene is TRBV6-1, the J gene TRBJ1-4, with D unresolved. CDR1 and CDR2 from the germline V gene are MNHNS and SASEGT. V lost 2 bases, J lost 5 bases, and 12 bases lay in between. This CDR3 spans 15 amino acids. The chain's CDR3 is CASSENRGHNEKLFF. The CDR3 DNA follows: TGTGCCAGCAGTGAAAATAGAGGGCACAATGAAAAACTGTTTTTT.

The chain combines TRBV5-1 with TRBJ1-4; D is uncertain. Per the germline V gene, CDR1 is SGHRS and CDR2 is YFSETQ. With 0 bases removed from V and 7 bases from J, the gap between germline ends came to 7 bases. CDR3 length: 13 amino acids. The DNA for the CDR3 is TGCGCCAGCAGCTTGGCCTTATCTGAAAAACTGTTTTTT. Translated, it gives CASSLALSEKLFF.

J is TRBJ2-7 and V is TRBV29-1, with 11 bases matching TRBD1. Germline V gene lookup returns CDR1 SQVTM and CDR2 ANQGSEA. With V trimmed by 6 bases and J by 5 bases, 18 bases remained unmatched. The CDR3 spans 17 residues. The CDR3 DNA reads TGCAGCGTCGTAGGTACTGGGTCCGGGACAGGGGGTGACGAGCAGTACTTC. The encoded protein is CSVVGTGSGTGGDEQYF.

The J gene is TRBJ2-7, the V gene TRBV5-1, with a tentative D call TRBD1 (5 bases). The germline V gene encodes CDR1 SGHRS and CDR2 YFSETQ. Trimming cost V 5 bases and J 6 bases, with 12 bases left between them. The CDR3 has 12 residues. DNA of the CDR3: TGCGCCAGCAGTCAACAGGCAGGCGAGCAGTACTTC. Its translation is CASSQQAGEQYF.

The chain is built from TRBV10-2 and TRBJ1-5; D perhaps matches TRBD1 (5 bases). The V end was cut by 6 bases, the J end by 3 bases, with 6 bases between. The CDR3 is 12 residues long. Germline lookup yields CDR1 WSHSY and CDR2 SAAADI. The CDR3 bases are TGCGCCAGCAGACAGGACAATCAGCCCCAGCATTTT. This sequence encodes CASRQDNQPQHF.

This chain uses TRBV6-5 with TRBJ1-3; the D gene is possibly TRBD1 (5 bases). The CDR3 runs 14 residues. Germline V gives CDR1 MNHEY, CDR2 SVGAGI. Between the trimmed V and J ends, which lost 7 bases and 6 bases, there was a span of 16 bases. The CDR3 DNA reads as TGTGCCAGCAAGATAGACCTTGGGGCAAACACCATATATTTT. It is translated as CASKIDLGANTIYF.

This clone showed up just once. J is TRBJ2-5 and V is TRBV5-1; D is unclear. Per the germline V gene, CDR1 is SGHRS and CDR2 is YFSETQ. V was pared by 0 bases and J by 1 base, with 10 bases between. The CDR3 extends over 15 amino acids. CDR3 DNA: TGCGCCAGCAGCTTGGTCGGCGGAACCCAAGAGACCCAGTACTTC. It codes for CASSLVGGTQETQYF.

The chain has TRBV4-1 and TRBJ2-7; a possible D gene is TRBD1 (5 bases). The length of the CDR3 is 15 residues. V was cut by 1 base and J by 0 bases, with 10 bases left in between. Germline lookup yields CDR1 MGHRA and CDR2 YSYEKL. CDR3: CASSQVLDISYEQYF. In nucleotides, the CDR3 is TGCGCCAGCAGCCAAGTTCTGGACATCTCCTACGAGCAGTACTTC.